This T cell receptor (beta chain) is drawn from a study of neurological immune-mediated disorders. It was by 5'RACE with 10-nucleotide random UMIs that the cDNA was made. From the 5' RACE reads, TCRdb called clonotypes with MiXCR, one entry per CDR3 protein. The sample lists under 20,000 distinct CDR3 sequences; roughly 14% were seen once. A total of 2 million PBMCs stored at -80 degrees C provided the unsorted libraries. V trimming: 4 bases; J trimming: 6 bases; junction bases outside the gene matches: 7. Germline lookup yields CDR1 SGHTA and CDR2 FQGTGA. This CDR3 region has 16 residues. This clonotype occurred many times. Its antigen is undetermined. General study results and limits: Sharing of CDR3 amino acid sequences among expanded clones across subjects was absent, suggesting private repertoires in all groups. HTLV-1-associated myelopathy had the most TCR clonal expansion, while multiple sclerosis had the least, a level that fell below healthy controls.

The sequence was obtained from a man in his sixties with HTLV-1-associated myelopathy (HAM/TSP). Source material: PBMCs. The rearrangement links TRBV7-3 to TRBJ2-2; TRBD2 aligns across 11 bases. The CDR3 DNA reads as TGTGCCAGCAGCTCTTATACTAGCGGGGGTCCCGGGGAGCTGTTTTTT. Translated: CASSSYTSGGPGELFF.